Below are 20 T cell receptor beta chains sequenced from a single sample in a study of T cell responses to AZD1222 COVID-19 vaccine (dated by TCRdb to 2020 to 2022). Libraries were prepared through the immunoSEQ multiplex PCR assay. This is the immuneACCESS table as TCRdb keeps it, with only in-frame sequences that have V and J called. A part of the clones is gone; compared with another copy, unresolved V genes explain less than half, and the rest is unexplained. This sample is represented by some 150,000 clones; about 87% of them were singletons. The ten largest clones take up roughly 16% of the sample. The sample's time point label, decoded: baseline before first vaccination. The starting material was peripheral blood, obtained on day 0 of AZD1222 vaccination. The receptors here all came from an adult in good health.

The gene calls are TRBV3-1 (or the pseudogene TRBV3-2) and TRBJ1-1; 7 bases are shared with TRBD1. CDR3 length: 15 amino acids. The J segment lost 6 bases and the V segment lost 4 bases, leaving 11 bases of the junction unmatched. CDR1 is LGHDT, CDR2 YNNKEL, per germline (reference sequence). The CDR3 protein is CASSLYRGVWSEAFF. The DNA for the CDR3 is TGTGCCAGCAGCCTCTACAGGGGAGTATGGTCTGAAGCTTTCTTT.

This chain uses TRBV27 with TRBJ1-2; D remains unclear. Per germline, CDR1 MNHEY and CDR2 SMNVEV (reference sequence). V lost 6 bases, J lost 10 bases, and 27 bases lay in between. This CDR3 region has 16 residues. CDR3 nucleotide sequence: TGTGCCAGCAGGCCATACCCGACGGGAAGCGGGCTTCTCTACACCTTC. This gives the protein CASRPYPTGSGLLYTF.

The CDR3 bases are TGCAGCGGCTCAGGTGTGGCGTACACTGAAGCTTTCTTT. Translated: CSGSGVAYTEAFF. The V call is TRBV29-1, the J call TRBJ1-1; D not resolved. Germline V lookup: CDR1 SQVTM, CDR2 ANQGSEA. The CDR3 extends over 13 amino acids. V was clipped by 7 bases and J by 3 bases, with 15 bases between them.

The chain couples TRBV19 to TRBJ2-7, with D possibly being TRBD2 (6 bases). V shed 4 bases and J shed 3 bases, with 10 bases lying between them. The CDR3 consists of 13 residues. The V gene's germline CDR1 is LNHDA and CDR2 SQIVND (reference sequence). The CDR3 DNA reads as TGTGCCAGTAGTAAGGAGGGACGCTACGAGCAGTACTTC. Translating it yields CASSKEGRYEQYF.

In its sample, this clone was seen once. This chain uses TRBV6-5 with TRBJ2-7; TRBD1 is a possible D gene (6 bases). The CDR3 extends over 13 amino acids. The V end was cut by 6 bases, the J end by 3 bases, with 12 bases between. Germline V gene lookup returns CDR1 MNHEY and CDR2 SVGAGI. This CDR3 is CASSYRELYEQYF. For the CDR3, the DNA is TGTGCCAGCAGCTACAGGGAACTCTACGAGCAGTACTTC.

This sequence joins TRBV4-1 and TRBJ1-1; unclear D gene. Trimming took off 1 base at V and 8 bases at J, with 8 bases between the two ends. Germline V gives CDR1 MGHRA, CDR2 YSYEKL. This CDR3 comprises 12 residues. The CDR3 region has the DNA TGCGCCAGCAGCCAAGTCGGTGTAGAAGCTTTCTTT. Translation: CASSQVGVEAFF.

The CDR3 DNA is TGTGCCAGCAGCTTGAGGGACCCTGGCTACACCTTC. Protein: CASSLRDPGYTF. The chain has TRBV5-5 and TRBJ1-2; D is possibly TRBD1 (5 bases). Germline V lookup: CDR1 SGHKS, CDR2 YYEKEE (reference sequence). The V end was cut by 1 base, the J end by 7 bases, with 8 bases between. The CDR3 contains 12 residues.

In DNA, the CDR3 is TGTGCCAGCAGCGTAGAGAACAGGGGCTATGGCTACACCTTC. Its protein product is CASSVENRGYGYTF. The V call is TRBV9, the J call TRBJ1-2; TRBD1 agrees at 7 bases. V trimming: 0 bases; J trimming: 4 bases; junction bases outside the gene matches: 3. CDR1 is SGDLS, CDR2 YYNGEE, per germline. The CDR3 is 14 residues long.

J is TRBJ1-4 and V is TRBV7-2; perhaps TRBD1 as D (6 bases). Germline CDR1 reads SGHTA; CDR2 reads FQGNSA. This CDR3 region has 18 residues. Trimming cost V 5 bases and J 8 bases, with 27 bases left between them. The CDR3, as DNA: TGTGCCAGCAGCCCCTTTGCGATCAATAACAGGGTAGGGGAAAAACTGTTTTTT. Protein: CASSPFAINNRVGEKLFF.

The chain is built from TRBV11-2 and TRBJ1-1; 9 bases are a match to TRBD1. Trimming cost V 1 base and J 10 bases; bases outside gene matches: 13. Germline loops: CDR1 SGHAT, CDR2 FQNNGV. The CDR3 has 16 amino acids. The CDR3 reads CASSLGMTGGRQGAFF. In DNA, the CDR3 is TGTGCCAGCAGCTTAGGTATGACAGGGGGTCGTCAAGGAGCTTTCTTT.

The gene calls are TRBV2 and TRBJ1-2; D is uncertain. V was shortened by 4 bases and J by 3 bases, with 6 bases between the two germline ends. The germline V gene has CDR1 SNHLY and CDR2 FYNNEI. CDR3 length equals 12 residues. The CDR3 reads CASSGVDYGYTF. CDR3 DNA: TGTGCCAGCAGTGGGGTCGACTATGGCTACACCTTC.

The genes are TRBV12-3 or TRBV12-4 and TRBJ2-3, with D possibly being TRBD2 (7 bases). With 7 bases removed from V and 8 bases from J, the gap between germline ends came to 16 bases. The CDR3 is 13 amino acids. CDR3 residues: CASTHAGAVTQYF. In DNA form, the CDR3 reads TGTGCCAGCACCCATGCGGGGGCGGTTACGCAGTATTTT.

The chain has TRBV10-1 and TRBJ1-2; D remains ambiguous. Germline V gives CDR1 WNHNN, CDR2 SYGVQD (reference sequence). The CDR3 is 17 residues long. Trimming pared 6 bases from V and 4 bases from J, leaving 24 bases between. CDR3 residues: CASRGRAPHGVGYGYTF. The CDR3 DNA sequence: TGCGCCAGCAGGGGCCGGGCTCCACATGGGGTTGGCTATGGCTACACCTTC.

The rearrangement uses TRBV7-8 and TRBJ2-7, with 13 positions matching TRBD2. Unmatched junction bases numbered 13, after V lost 2 bases and J lost 6 bases. The CDR3 length is 18 residues. Looked up from germline, CDR1 is SGHVS and CDR2 is FQNEAQ. The CDR3 coding sequence is TGTGCCAGCAGCTTACGGGCTAGGACTAGCGGGAGTTCGTCCGAGCAGTACTTC. It translates to CASSLRARTSGSSSEQYF.

J is TRBJ1-1 and V is TRBV7-2; tentatively, D is TRBD1 (5 bases). Germline CDR1 reads SGHTA; CDR2 reads FQGNSA. The V and J ends lost 5 bases and 10 bases respectively, with 17 bases between them. This CDR3 has 13 residues. Here the CDR3 DNA reads TGTGCCAGCAGCCCGGAAAGGGGTTGGGGAGCTTTCTTT. As protein: CASSPERGWGAFF.

V and J are TRBV11-2 and TRBJ2-2; no firm D call. The CDR3 extends over 13 amino acids. Germline V gene data show CDR1 as SGHAT and CDR2 as FQNNGV. Trimming pared 1 base from V and 4 bases from J, leaving 4 bases between. For the CDR3, the DNA is TGTGCCAGCAGCTTAGTTGGCACCGGGGAGCTGTTTTTT. It encodes CASSLVGTGELFF.

The gene calls are TRBV7-3 and TRBJ2-6, with 7 bases aligning to TRBD2. Germline values: CDR1 SGHTA, CDR2 FQGTGA. This CDR3 contains 16 residues. Trimming cost V 4 bases and J 3 bases; bases outside gene matches: 6. The chain's CDR3 is CASSSVAGVGANVLTF. In DNA form, the CDR3 reads TGTGCCAGCAGCTCGGTGGCGGGGGTTGGGGCCAACGTCCTGACTTTC.

This sequence joins TRBV6-5 and TRBJ2-7, with D possibly matching TRBD1 (7 bases). The germline V gene encodes CDR1 MNHEY and CDR2 SVGAGI. V was shortened by 4 bases and J by 5 bases, with 18 bases between the two germline ends. The CDR3 spans 15 residues. The CDR3 sequence: CASSLSTGRWDEQYF. CDR3 sequence (DNA): TGTGCCAGCAGTTTATCGACAGGGAGGTGGGACGAGCAGTACTTC.

The chain has TRBV11-2 and TRBJ1-6; no clear D gene. Germline-derived CDR1 and CDR2 are SGHAT and FQNNGV. The CDR3 covers 12 residues. Trimming left V 3 bases short and J 8 bases short, with 5 bases between. The CDR3 is CASSLVDSPLHF. The CDR3 DNA reads as TGTGCCAGCAGCTTGGTGGATTCACCCCTCCACTTT.

The CDR3 DNA reads TGTGCCAGTAGTCTATCCAAGGGGACAAGCTCCTATAATTCACCCCTCCACTTT. It is translated as CASSLSKGTSSYNSPLHF. J is TRBJ1-6 and V is TRBV19, with D tentatively TRBD1 (6 bases). V gave up 5 bases and J gave up 0 bases, with 17 bases separating them. The CDR3 extends over 18 amino acids. Germline loops: CDR1 LNHDA, CDR2 SQIVND (reference sequence). Combining the CDR3 with reference TRBV19 and TRBJ1-6 gives the whole variable domain DGGITQSPKYLFRKEGQNVTLSCEQNLNHDAMYWYRQDPGQGLRLIYYSQIVNDFQKGDIAEGYSVSREKKESFPLTVTSAQKNPTAFYLCASSLSKGTSSYNSPLHFGNGTRLTVT.